The 18 T cell receptor beta chains below all came from one sample that was sequenced in a study of spatial heterogeneity in lung cancer. General study results and limits: For expanded intratumoral alpha and beta TCRs, counts tracked tumor mutation counts.

The time point: sample taken at primary tumor resection. TCRdb re-analysed the 5' RACE reads in MiXCR, keeping a single row per CDR3 protein. The table has roughly 16,000 distinct CDR3 sequences, under 7% seen once. No antigen has been identified for these receptors. The input for sequencing was lung tumor tissue, taken at surgery. Receptors originate from a male donor with early-stage non-small cell lung cancer.

This clonotype has at least ten counts. The chain has TRBV7-2 and TRBJ2-7, with 9 bases matching TRBD2. This CDR3 has 15 residues. J lost 2 bases, V lost 1 base, and 3 bases had no gene match. Looked up from germline, CDR1 is SGHTA and CDR2 is FQGNSA. Here the CDR3 reads CASSLGLAGTYEQYF. CDR3 in DNA: TGTGCCAGCAGCTTAGGCCTAGCGGGGACCTACGAGCAGTACTTC.

The table lists this clonotype with a few counts. The chain is built from TRBV3-1 and TRBJ1-2, with D possibly matching TRBD1 (5 bases). V lost 3 bases and J lost 4, with 9 bases in between. This CDR3 contains 13 residues. Germline CDR1 reads LGHDT; CDR2 reads YNNKEL (reference sequence). The CDR3: CASSQVGPYGYTF. The CDR3 nucleotides are TGTGCCAGCAGCCAGGTGGGGCCCTATGGCTACACCTTC.

At least ten counts were recorded for this clonotype. This sequence joins TRBV4-1 and TRBJ1-3; D not resolved. V was pared by 1 base and J by 0 bases, with 10 bases between. CDR1 is MGHRA, CDR2 YSYEKL, per germline. The CDR3 sequence is 16 residues long. CDR3 region: CASSQAPRGSGNTIYF. CDR3 in DNA: TGCGCCAGCAGCCAAGCCCCTCGTGGCTCTGGAAACACCATATATTTT.

As to this clonotype: A read error may produce the germline difference seen at one junction end. The chain combines TRBV9 with TRBJ1-6, with 12 nucleotides matching TRBD1. The CDR3 is 15 residues long. Germline loops: CDR1 SGDLS, CDR2 YYNGEE. CDR3 sequence: CASSVGTGGSSPIHF. As DNA, the CDR3 is TGTGCCAGCAGCGTCGGGACAGGGGGCTCTTCACCCATCCACTTT.

V gene TRBV7-2 combines with J gene TRBJ1-6; the match to TRBD1 covers 9 bases. The germline gives CDR1 SGHTA, CDR2 FQGNSA. Germline trimming cut 5 bases from V and 7 bases from J; bases unmatched to any gene: 6. The CDR3 contains 15 residues. This CDR3 is CASSAQGAINSPLHF. The CDR3 DNA reads as TGTGCCAGCAGCGCACAGGGGGCCATCAATTCACCCCTCCACTTT.

This clonotype was detected a few times. This chain links TRBV18 with TRBJ2-1, with 10 positions matching TRBD2. The germline V gene encodes CDR1 KGHSH and CDR2 LQKENI. V lost 1 base to trimming and J lost 4 bases; unmatched junction nucleotides: 7. The CDR3 totals 17 residues. The CDR3 coding sequence is TGTGCCAGCTCACCACTTTTAGCGGGAGGCCCTTACAATGAGCAGTTCTTC. Its translation: CASSPLLAGGPYNEQFF. Full variable domain (outside the CDR3, taken from reference TRBV18 and TRBJ2-1): NAGVMQNPRHLVRRRGQEARLRCSPMKGHSHVYWYRQLPEEGLKFMVYLQKENIIDESGMPKERFSAEFPKEGPSILRIQQVVRGDSAAYFCASSPLLAGGPYNEQFFGPGTRLTVL.

This clonotype came up many times. The chain couples TRBV27 to TRBJ1-1, with D perhaps matching TRBD1 (6 bases). The CDR3 runs 15 residues. V gave up 3 bases and J gave up 5 bases, with 16 bases separating them. Germline V gene lookup returns CDR1 MNHEY and CDR2 SMNVEV (reference sequence). The CDR3 loop reads CASSFSQGHLTEAFF. The DNA of the CDR3 is TGTGCCAGCAGTTTCAGTCAGGGGCATTTGACTGAAGCTTTCTTT.

Ten or more counts support this clonotype. V gene TRBV18 combines with J gene TRBJ2-3, with D unclear. This CDR3 comprises 13 residues. V lost 0 bases and J lost 3, with 4 bases in between. Germline assignment: CDR1 KGHSH and CDR2 LQKENI. The chain's CDR3 is CASSPPTTDTQYF. Here the CDR3 DNA reads TGTGCCAGCTCACCACCCACGACAGATACGCAGTATTTT. The whole variable domain, remainder taken from reference TRBV18 and TRBJ2-3, is NAGVMQNPRHLVRRRGQEARLRCSPMKGHSHVYWYRQLPEEGLKFMVYLQKENIIDESGMPKERFSAEFPKEGPSILRIQQVVRGDSAAYFCASSPPTTDTQYFGPGTRLTVL.

This clonotype was seen many times. The V gene is TRBV7-6, the J gene TRBJ1-5; tentative D call: TRBD1 (6 bases). The CDR3 spans 13 residues. V gave up 2 bases and J gave up 8 bases, with 10 bases separating them. Germline CDR1 reads SGHVS; CDR2 reads FNYEAQ. CDR3 loop: CASSLSRGEPQHF. For the CDR3, the DNA is TGTGCCAGCAGCTTAAGCAGGGGAGAGCCCCAGCATTTT.

The table lists this clonotype with many counts. This chain connects TRBV29-1 to TRBJ1-5; no reliable D call. Germline V gives CDR1 SQVTM, CDR2 ANQGSEA. V lost 4 bases and J 4 bases, leaving 8 bases between the germline ends. This CDR3 comprises 12 residues. The CDR3 spells CSVAWGNQPQHF. The CDR3 coding sequence is TGCAGCGTTGCTTGGGGTAATCAGCCCCAGCATTTT.

This clonotype was detected ten times or more. The chain recombines TRBV6-6 with TRBJ1-1; D is undetermined. This CDR3 has 15 residues. From germline, CDR1 is MNHNY and CDR2 SVGAGI (reference sequence). V lost 6 bases, J lost 1 base, and 15 bases lay in between. The CDR3 loop reads CASSPGDTRNTEAFF. In nucleotides, the CDR3 is TGTGCCAGCAGCCCCGGTGACACTCGGAACACTGAAGCTTTCTTT.

This clonotype was counted between two and nine times. The chain has TRBV7-2 and TRBJ2-5; a possible D gene is TRBD1 (6 bases). V lost 3 bases, J lost 1 base, and 15 bases lay in between. Germline V gene data show CDR1 as SGHTA and CDR2 as FQGNSA. This CDR3 is built from 16 residues. The CDR3: CASSFGRGPSQETQYF. The CDR3 DNA follows: TGTGCCAGCAGCTTTGGCAGGGGACCATCCCAAGAGACCCAGTACTTC.

This clonotype was observed at least ten times. This chain links TRBV6-2 or TRBV6-3 with TRBJ2-5; D unclear. The CDR3 has 13 residues. Germline CDR1 reads MNHEY; CDR2 reads SVGEGT. The V gene lost 7 bases and the J gene lost 0 bases, with 9 bases spanning the gap. CDR3 protein: CASIYRDQETQYF. The CDR3, as DNA: TGTGCCAGCATCTACCGGGACCAAGAGACCCAGTACTTC.

This clonotype was seen repeatedly, ten times or more. The rearrangement links TRBV5-1 to TRBJ2-2; possible D gene TRBD1, 6 bases. V was cut by 2 bases and J by 0 bases, with 11 bases left in between. Germline V lookup: CDR1 SGHRS, CDR2 YFSETQ. The CDR3 covers 16 residues. The CDR3 region has the DNA TGCGCCAGCAGCTTACACAGGGTGCCGAACACCGGGGAGCTGTTTTTT. As protein: CASSLHRVPNTGELFF. The variable domain in full, with the rest retrieved from reference TRBV5-1 and TRBJ2-2, is KAGVTQTPRYLIKTRGQQVTLSCSPISGHRSVSWYQQTPGQGLQFLFEYFSETQRNKGNFPGRFSGRQFSNSRSEMNVSTLELGDSALYLCASSLHRVPNTGELFFGEGSRLTVL.

In this sample, this clonotype turned up many times. This chain links TRBV29-1 with TRBJ1-1, with D unclear. Deletions cut 5 bases from V and 6 bases from J, with 10 bases between. The CDR3 contains 11 residues. CDR1 is SQVTM, CDR2 ANQGSEA, per germline. CDR3 protein: CSVRPGAEAFF. DNA of the CDR3: TGCAGCGTTCGTCCCGGGGCTGAAGCTTTCTTT.

There are many counts of this clonotype. The chain has TRBV5-6 and TRBJ2-6, with D maybe TRBD1 (6 bases). CDR3 length: 15 amino acids. CDR1 is SGHDT and CDR2 is YYEEEE in the germline V gene. Trimming took 3 bases from V and 3 from J, leaving 10 bases between them. The CDR3 sequence: CASSSGQIGANVLTF. CDR3 coding DNA: TGTGCCAGCAGCTCCGGACAGATTGGGGCCAACGTCCTGACTTTC.

As to this clonotype: This may be a read error, as it is one base from a much larger clone. The CDR3 does not close with the conserved phenylalanine or tryptophan, likely indicating a read error. The rearrangement uses TRBV7-9 and TRBJ2-1, with TRBD2 matching 8 bases. V lost 4 bases and J lost 6; bases outside the gene matches: 5. Per the germline V gene, CDR1 is SEHNR and CDR2 is FQNEAQ (reference sequence). The CDR3 covers 14 residues. The chain's CDR3 is CASSSTGTSNEQFL. CDR3 bases: TGTGCCAGCAGCTCGACCGGGACTAGCAATGAGCAGTTCTTA.

The sample holds many counts of this clonotype. The J gene is TRBJ2-5, the V gene TRBV6-5, with D maybe TRBD2 (6 bases). Germline lookup yields CDR1 MNHEY and CDR2 SVGAGI. CDR3 length: 13 residues. V lost 6 bases, J lost 2 bases, and 10 bases lay in between. CDR3: CASRRAGQETQYF. CDR3 nucleotide sequence: TGTGCCAGCAGGAGGGCGGGGCAAGAGACCCAGTACTTC.